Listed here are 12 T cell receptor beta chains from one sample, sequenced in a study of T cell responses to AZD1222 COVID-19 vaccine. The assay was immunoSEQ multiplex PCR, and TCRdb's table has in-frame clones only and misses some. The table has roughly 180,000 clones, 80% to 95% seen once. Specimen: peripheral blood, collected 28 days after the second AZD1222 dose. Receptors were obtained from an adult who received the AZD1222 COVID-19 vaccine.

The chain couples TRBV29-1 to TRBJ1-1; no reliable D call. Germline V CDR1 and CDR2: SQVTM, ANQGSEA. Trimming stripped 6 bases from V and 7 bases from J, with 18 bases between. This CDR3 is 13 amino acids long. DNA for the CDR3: TGCAGCGTGTCGAGCGGTTATGGCATTGAAGCTTTCTTT. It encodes CSVSSGYGIEAFF.

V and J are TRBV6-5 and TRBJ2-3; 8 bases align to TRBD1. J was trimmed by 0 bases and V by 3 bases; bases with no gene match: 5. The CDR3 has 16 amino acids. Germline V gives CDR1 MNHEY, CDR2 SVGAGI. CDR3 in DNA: TGTGCCAGCAGTTATTCCAGGGGGCCTAGCACAGATACGCAGTATTTT. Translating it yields CASSYSRGPSTDTQYF.

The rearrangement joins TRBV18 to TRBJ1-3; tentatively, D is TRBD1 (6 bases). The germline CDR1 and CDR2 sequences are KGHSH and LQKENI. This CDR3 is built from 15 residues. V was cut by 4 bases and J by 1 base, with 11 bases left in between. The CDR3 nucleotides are TGTGCCAGCTCACGGACAGTACAGTCTGGAAACACCATATATTTT. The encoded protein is CASSRTVQSGNTIYF.

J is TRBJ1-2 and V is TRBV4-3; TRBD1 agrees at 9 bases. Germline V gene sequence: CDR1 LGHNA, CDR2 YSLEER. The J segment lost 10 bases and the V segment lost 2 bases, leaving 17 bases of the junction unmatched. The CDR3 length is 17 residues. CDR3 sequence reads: CASSQYRTGGADFDYTF. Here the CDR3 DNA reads TGCGCCAGCAGCCAATATCGAACAGGGGGCGCAGACTTCGACTACACCTTC.

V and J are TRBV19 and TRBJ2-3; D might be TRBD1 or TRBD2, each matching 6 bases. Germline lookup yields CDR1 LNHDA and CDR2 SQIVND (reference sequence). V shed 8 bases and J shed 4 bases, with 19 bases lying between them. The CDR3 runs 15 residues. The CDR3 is CASFPGTGAPDTQYF. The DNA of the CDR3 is TGTGCCAGTTTCCCCGGGACGGGGGCCCCAGATACGCAGTATTTT. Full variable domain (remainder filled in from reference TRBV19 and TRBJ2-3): DGGITQSPKYLFRKEGQNVTLSCEQNLNHDAMYWYRQDPGQGLRLIYYSQIVNDFQKGDIAEGYSVSREKKESFPLTVTSAQKNPTAFYLCASFPGTGAPDTQYFGPGTRLTVL.

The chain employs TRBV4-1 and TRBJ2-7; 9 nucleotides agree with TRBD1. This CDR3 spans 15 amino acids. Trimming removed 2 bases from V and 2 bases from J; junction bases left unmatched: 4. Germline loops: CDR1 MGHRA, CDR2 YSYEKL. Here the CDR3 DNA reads TGCGCCAGCAGCCAATCGGACAGGGGTACCTACGAGCAGTACTTC. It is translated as CASSQSDRGTYEQYF.

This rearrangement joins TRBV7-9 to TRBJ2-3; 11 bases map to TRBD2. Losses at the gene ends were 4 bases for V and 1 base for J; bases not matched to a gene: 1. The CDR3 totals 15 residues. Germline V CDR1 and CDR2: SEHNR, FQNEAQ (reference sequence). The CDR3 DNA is TGTGCCAGCAGCTCACTAGCGGGGGGCACAGATACGCAGTATTTT. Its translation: CASSSLAGGTDTQYF.

For the CDR3, the DNA is TGTGCCAGTAGTATCCAGGGGGCGGACTATGGCTACACCTTC. This translates into CASSIQGADYGYTF. V usage is TRBV19 and J usage is TRBJ1-2; 8 nucleotides agree with TRBD1. The CDR3 is 14 residues long. CDR1 and CDR2 (germline): LNHDA, SQIVND (reference sequence). The ends lost 3 bases at V and 3 bases at J; junction bases unmatched: 3.

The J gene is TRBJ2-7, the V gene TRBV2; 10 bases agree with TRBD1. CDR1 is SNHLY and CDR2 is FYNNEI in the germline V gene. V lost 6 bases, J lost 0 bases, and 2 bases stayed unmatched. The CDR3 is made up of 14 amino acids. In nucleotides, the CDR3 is TGTGCCAGCAGGGGACAGGGGCACTCCTACGAGCAGTACTTC. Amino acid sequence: CASRGQGHSYEQYF.

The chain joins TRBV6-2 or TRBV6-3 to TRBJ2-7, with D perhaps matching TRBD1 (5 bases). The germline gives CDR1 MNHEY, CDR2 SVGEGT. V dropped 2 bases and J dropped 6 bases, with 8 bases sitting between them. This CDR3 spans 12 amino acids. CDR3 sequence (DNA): TGTGCCAGCAGTTACGCAGGGCCCGAGCAGTACTTC. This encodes CASSYAGPEQYF.

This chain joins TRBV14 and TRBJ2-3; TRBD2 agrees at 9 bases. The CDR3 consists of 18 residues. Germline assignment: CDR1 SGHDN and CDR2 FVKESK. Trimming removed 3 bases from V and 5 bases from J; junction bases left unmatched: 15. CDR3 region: CASSHQDPGLAREDTQYF. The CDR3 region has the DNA TGTGCCAGCAGCCATCAAGATCCGGGACTAGCTCGTGAAGATACGCAGTATTTT.

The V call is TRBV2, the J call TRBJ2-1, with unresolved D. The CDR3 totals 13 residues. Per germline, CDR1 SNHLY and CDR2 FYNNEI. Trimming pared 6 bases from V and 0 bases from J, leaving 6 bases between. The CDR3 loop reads CASRDISYNEQFF. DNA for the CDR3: TGTGCCAGCAGGGATATCTCCTACAATGAGCAGTTCTTC.